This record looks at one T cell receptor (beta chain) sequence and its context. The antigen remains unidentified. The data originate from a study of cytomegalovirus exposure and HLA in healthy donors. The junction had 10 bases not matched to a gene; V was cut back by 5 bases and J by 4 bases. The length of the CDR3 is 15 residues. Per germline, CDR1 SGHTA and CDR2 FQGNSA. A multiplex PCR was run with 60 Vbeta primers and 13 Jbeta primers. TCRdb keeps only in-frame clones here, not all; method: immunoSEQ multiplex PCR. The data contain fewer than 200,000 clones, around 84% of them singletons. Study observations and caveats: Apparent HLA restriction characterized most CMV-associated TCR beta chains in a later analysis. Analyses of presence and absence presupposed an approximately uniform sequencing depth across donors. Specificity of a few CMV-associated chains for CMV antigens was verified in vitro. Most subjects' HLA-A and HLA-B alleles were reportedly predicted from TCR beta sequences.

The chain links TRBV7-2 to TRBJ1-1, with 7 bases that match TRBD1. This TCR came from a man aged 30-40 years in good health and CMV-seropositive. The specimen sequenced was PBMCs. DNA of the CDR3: TGTGCCAGCAGCCGAGACAGGGCATTGGGCACTGAAGCTTTCTTT. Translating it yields CASSRDRALGTEAFF.